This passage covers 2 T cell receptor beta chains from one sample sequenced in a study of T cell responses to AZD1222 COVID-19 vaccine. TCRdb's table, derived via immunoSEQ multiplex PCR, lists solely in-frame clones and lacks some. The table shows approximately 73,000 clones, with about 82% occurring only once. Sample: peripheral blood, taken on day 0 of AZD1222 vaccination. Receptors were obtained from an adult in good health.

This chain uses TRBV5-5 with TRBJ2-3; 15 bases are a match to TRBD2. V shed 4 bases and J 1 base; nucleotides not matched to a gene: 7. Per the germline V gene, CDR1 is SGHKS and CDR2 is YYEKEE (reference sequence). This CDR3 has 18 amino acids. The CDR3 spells CASSPGLAGGLGTDTQYF. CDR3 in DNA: TGTGCCAGCAGCCCTGGACTAGCGGGGGGGCTTGGCACAGATACGCAGTATTTT.

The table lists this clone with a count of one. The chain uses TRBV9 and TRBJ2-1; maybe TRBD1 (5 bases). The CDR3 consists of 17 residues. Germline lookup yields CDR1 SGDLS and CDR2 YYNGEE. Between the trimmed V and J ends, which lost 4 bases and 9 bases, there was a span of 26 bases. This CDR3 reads CASSPWGTAAILGEQFF. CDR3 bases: TGTGCCAGCAGCCCCTGGGGCACGGCAGCAATTCTGGGTGAGCAGTTCTTC.